This T cell receptor beta chain emerged from a study of T-cell memory formation after mild COVID-19. Overall study findings and caveats: Clones contracting across day 15 to 85 had a balanced CD4/CD8 profile; later expanding clones leaned CD4+. Clonal second-wave expansions that peaked on day 37 had unconfirmed SARS-CoV-2 specificity. Some clones that responded were present in memory (sampled pre-infection), which suggests cross-reactive memory joined.

Germline CDR1 reads LGHNA; CDR2 reads YNFKEQ. This CDR3 has 18 residues. J was trimmed by 0 bases and V by 0 bases; bases with no gene match: 8. This clonotype rates as medium-sized. Its antigen is currently unknown. The authors produced TCR alpha and TCR beta cDNA libraries with sample barcodes and UMIs by 5'RACE using constant-segment primers. From the 5' RACE reads, TCRdb called clonotypes with MiXCR, one entry per CDR3 protein. Seen here are about 180,000 distinct CDR3 sequences, around a sixth observed once, and the top ten hold around 3.9%. The sample comprised PBMCs or a T cell subset sorted from them (not recorded which). The V call is TRBV4-2, the J call TRBJ2-5, with 9 bases lining up with TRBD2. This TCR derives from a man aged 18 to 29 who had mild COVID-19 (a few samples of this study predate the infection). Cell type and time point are not known. CDR3 loop: CASSQEENSGGHQETQYF. The CDR3 DNA sequence: TGTGCCAGCAGCCAAGAAGAGAATAGCGGGGGACACCAAGAGACCCAGTACTTC.